Listed below are T cell receptor beta chains from one sample, sequenced in a study of T cell changes during pregnancy in multiple sclerosis. The repertoire was sequenced with immunoSEQ multiplex PCR; TCRdb's copy has only in-frame clones and lacks some. The sample holds 65,000 to 85,000 clones; about nine tenths are singletons and the top ten take 0.25% to 0.3%. The sequencing here drew on CD4+ T cells from peripheral blood mononuclear cells, taken after pregnancy. The receptors come from a female donor with multiple sclerosis, enrolled in a pregnancy study. CDR3s include the opening cysteine and the closing phenylalanine or tryptophan. Each record gives: D gene, clone size, V gene, J gene, CDR3 DNA, CDR3 protein. The D gene is left open where the match is weak. For some rows the clone size is stated as once, few or many, or as a class when expanded; others skip it.

-	-	TRBV9	TRBJ1-1	TGTGCCAGCAGCGTAGGTCGAAGGGGATCGAACACTGAAGCTTTCTTT	CASSVGRRGSNTEAFF
TRBD1	-	TRBV30	TRBJ2-7	TGTGCCTGGAGCGCCCTTCGACAGGGGCCGTACGAGCAGTACTTC	CAWSALRQGPYEQYF
TRBD1	-	TRBV19	TRBJ1-5	TGTGCCAGTAGGGCGGACAGGGAGCCTCGGACCCAGCATTTT	CASRADREPRTQHF
TRBD1	once	TRBV6-6	TRBJ1-1	TGTGCCAGCAGTTACCCAGGGACAGGGCGGAACACTGAAGCTTTCTTT	CASSYPGTGRNTEAFF
-	-	TRBV7-2	TRBJ1-2	TGTGCCAGCACCCAGGAGGTTCTATATGGCTACACCTTC	CASTQEVLYGYTF
-	-	TRBV5-1	TRBJ2-1	TGCGCCAGCAGCCTGGACGGGATCTACAATGAGCAGTTCTTC	CASSLDGIYNEQFF
TRBD2	-	TRBV6-1	TRBJ2-1	TGTGCCAGCAGTGAAAGCGGGAGGGGCAATGAGCAGTTCTTC	CASSESGRGNEQFF
-	-	TRBV6-5	TRBJ1-1	TGTGCCAGCAGAAAACCCAGGGGGAACACTGAAGCTTTCTTT	CASRKPRGNTEAFF
-	-	TRBV27	TRBJ2-4	TGTGCCAGCAGTTTTGTGGGCTTAGCCAAAAACATTCAGTACTTC	CASSFVGLAKNIQYF
-	-	TRBV7-9	TRBJ1-4	TGTGCCAGCACCTCGGTGGGGCCGACGACTAATGAAAAACTGTTTTTT	CASTSVGPTTNEKLFF
-	few	TRBV10-1	TRBJ1-1	TGCGCCAGCAGTGGACATAAGGACACTGAAGCTTTCTTT	CASSGHKDTEAFF
-	once	TRBV5-5	TRBJ1-1	TGTGCCAGCAGCTCTCAGGTTCGGGGCACTGAAGCTTTCTTT	CASSSQVRGTEAFF
-	once	TRBV30	TRBJ1-6	TGTGCCTGGAGTGTACTCCGCTCCTATAATTCACCCCTCCACTTT	CAWSVLRSYNSPLHF
-	once	TRBV19	TRBJ2-3	TGTGCCAGTAGTATCAGGGGCCGCTTGGACGCTACAGATACGCAGTATTTT	CASSIRGRLDATDTQYF
TRBD2	-	TRBV9	TRBJ2-5	TGTGCCAGCAGCGCGCGCCTACGGGCTAGCGGGCCACAAGAGACCCAGTACTTC	CASSARLRASGPQETQYF
-	-	TRBV7-6	TRBJ2-2	TGTGCCAGCAGCCTCACCGGGGAGCTGTTTTTT	CASSLTGELFF
TRBD1	-	TRBV14	TRBJ1-1	TGTGCCAGCAGCCCCTACCTGGAGACAGGGGGAGCTTTCTTT	CASSPYLETGGAFF
TRBD1	-	TRBV18	TRBJ2-3	TGTGCCAGCTCACTCCTTGGACAGGGGTCCACAGATACGCAGTATTTT	CASSLLGQGSTDTQYF
-	-	TRBV5-4	TRBJ2-3	TGTGCCAGCAGACGCTCGGAGGTGGTCACAGATACGCAGTATTTT	CASRRSEVVTDTQYF
TRBD1	-	TRBV6-5	TRBJ2-7	TGTGCCAGCAGACGACAGGGGGGCCACGAGCAGTACTTC	CASRRQGGHEQYF
-	-	TRBV2	TRBJ2-7	TGTGCCAGCAGACAGGATTCCTACGAGCAGTACTTC	CASRQDSYEQYF
TRBD1	-	TRBV29-1	TRBJ2-5	TGCAGCGTCGGACAGGGGGACCGGGGGACCCAGTACTTC	CSVGQGDRGTQYF
-	-	TRBV14	TRBJ1-3	TGTGCCAGCAGCCACTCTGGGAGCATCTCCTCTGGAAACACCATATATTTT	CASSHSGSISSGNTIYF
-	-	TRBV21-1	TRBJ2-7	TGTGCCAGCAGCAAAGGGCGGCAGGGAAGGTACAGGGGCCCCTACGAGCAGTACTTC	CASSKGRQGRYRGPYEQYF
-	-	TRBV5-1	TRBJ2-1	TGCGCCAGCAGCTTGGAACCTCTCAGCTCCTACAATGAGCAGTTCTTC	CASSLEPLSSYNEQFF
-	-	TRBV6-5	TRBJ1-2	TGTGCCAGCAGTTACGGGCGGGGGGCCTATGGCTACACCTTC	CASSYGRGAYGYTF
TRBD1	-	TRBV6-5	TRBJ1-1	TGTGCCAGCAGTTACTCGACAGGGTTCGGAATCACTGAAGCTTTCTTT	CASSYSTGFGITEAFF
TRBD1	-	TRBV5-1	TRBJ2-7	TGCGCCAGCAGCTTGGAAGGGACAGACTACGAGCAGTACTTC	CASSLEGTDYEQYF
TRBD2	-	TRBV7-9	TRBJ2-1	TGTGCCAGCAGCCCAATGGGACTAGCGGAATACAATGAGCAGTTCTTC	CASSPMGLAEYNEQFF
-	-	TRBV10-2	TRBJ1-2	TGCGCCAGCGGGGGGGGTGTATGGTATGGCTACACCTTC	CASGGGVWYGYTF
-	-	TRBV4-2	TRBJ1-1	TGTGCCAGCAGCCAAGATCGGGGGTGGACTGAAGCTTTCTTT	CASSQDRGWTEAFF
-	-	TRBV10-2	TRBJ2-3	TGCGCCAGCAGTTCAGGGTATCGAACAGATACGCAGTATTTT	CASSSGYRTDTQYF
TRBD2	once	TRBV7-9	TRBJ2-3	TGTGCCAGCAGCCCACTGACTAGCGGGAACCGGGGGGTGACAGATACGCAGTATTTT	CASSPLTSGNRGVTDTQYF
-	-	TRBV18	TRBJ2-5	TGTGCCAGCTCACCTCAACAAGAGACCCAGTACTTC	CASSPQQETQYF
TRBD1	-	TRBV30	TRBJ1-5	TGTGCCTGGAGTCGGACAGGGGAGCAGCCCCAGCATTTT	CAWSRTGEQPQHF
TRBD1	-	TRBV5-1	TRBJ2-5	TGCGCCAGCATACGACCCCCGGGACAGTCTCAAGAGACCCAGTACTTC	CASIRPPGQSQETQYF
-	-	TRBV28	TRBJ1-5	TGTGCCAGCAGAGGGGGGGGAACGGGGCAGCCCCAGCATTTT	CASRGGGTGQPQHF
-	-	TRBV28	TRBJ2-5	TGTGCCAGCAGATTAGTAGGAGCTTCCCAGTACTTC	CASRLVGASQYF
-	-	TRBV2	TRBJ1-2	TGTGCCAGCAGTGAAGCGCAGGGGATAAAAAGCTATGGCTACACCTTC	CASSEAQGIKSYGYTF
-	-	TRBV5-1	TRBJ2-5	TGCGCCAGCAGCTTGTTGGACACTGAGACCCAGTACTTC	CASSLLDTETQYF
TRBD1	-	TRBV18	TRBJ2-5	TGTGCCAGCTCGCCCGGGACAGGGGCCGTTGGGACCCAGTACTTC	CASSPGTGAVGTQYF
TRBD2	-	TRBV7-8	TRBJ2-2	TGTGCCAGCAGCCTCTTTAGCGGGGGGAGGACCGGGGAGCTGTTTTTT	CASSLFSGGRTGELFF
TRBD1	-	TRBV30	TRBJ1-5	TGTGCCTGGACTCCCCGGGACAGTTACAATCAGCCCCAGCATTTT	CAWTPRDSYNQPQHF
-	-	TRBV30	TRBJ1-6	TGTGCCTGGAGTTACAGTAATTCACCCCTCCACTTT	CAWSYSNSPLHF
-	-	TRBV27	TRBJ1-6	TGTGCCAGCAGATTTGGGAGAGATTATAATTCACCCCTCCACTTT	CASRFGRDYNSPLHF
TRBD1	once	TRBV28	TRBJ2-7	TGTGCCAGCAGTTTAGGGGACAGGGGGTGGTACGAGCAGTACTTC	CASSLGDRGWYEQYF
-	once	TRBV28	TRBJ1-4	TGTGCCAGCAGTCTTGGGGAGGGGAGGGGAGATGAAAAACTGTTTTTT	CASSLGEGRGDEKLFF
TRBD2	-	TRBV4-1	TRBJ2-2	TGCGCCAGCAGCCAATCTATGGGACTAGCGGGAGGGCCGACCACCGGGGAGCTGTTTTTT	CASSQSMGLAGGPTTGELFF
TRBD1	-	TRBV29-1	TRBJ1-1	TGCAGCGCCGAGGACAGGGGGCGGAACACTGAAGCTTTCTTT	CSAEDRGRNTEAFF
-	once	TRBV5-1	TRBJ2-2	TGCGCCAGCAGCCCTTCGGGCACCGGGGAGCTGTTTTTT	CASSPSGTGELFF
TRBD2	-	TRBV6-1	TRBJ2-1	TGTGCCAGCAGTGATAGGGGAGGGGGGACTAGCGGGAGCTCCTACAATGAGCAGTTCTTC	CASSDRGGGTSGSSYNEQFF
TRBD2	-	TRBV4-2	TRBJ2-7	TGTGCCAGCAGCCAAGGGGGTAGCGGGAGGGCGAATTCCTACGAGCAGTACTTC	CASSQGGSGRANSYEQYF
-	-	TRBV19	TRBJ1-3	TGTGCCAGTAGTCTCATTCTTTCGGGTAGCTCTGGAAACACCATATATTTT	CASSLILSGSSGNTIYF
-	-	TRBV25-1	TRBJ1-6	TGTGCCAGCAGGGGATCCGACAGGCGACTGAAGAATTCACCCCTCCACTTT	CASRGSDRRLKNSPLHF
TRBD2	-	TRBV7-6	TRBJ2-7	TGTGCCAGCAGCTCCCCCCCGGGGGGCTCCTACGAGCAGTACTTC	CASSSPPGGSYEQYF